The rows below give T cell receptor beta chains drawn from one sample of a study of yellow fever vaccine responses in identical twins. TCRdb reanalysed the RT-PCR reads using MiXCR and keeps one entry per CDR3 protein. The data show several thousand distinct CDR3 sequences, about 86% seen once. Sequenced here: T cells from blood (PBMCs), unsorted or a sorted subset (not recorded which), sampled before or after yellow fever vaccination (not recorded which). The source is a woman in her late teens or twenties who received the yellow fever vaccine. CDR3s include the opening cysteine and the closing phenylalanine or tryptophan. Each record gives: V gene, D gene, J gene, clone size, CDR3 DNA, CDR3 protein. A D gene is named only where the DNA matches it firmly. Clone size is given for some rows only: seen once, a few or many times, or a class if the clone is expanded.

>TRBV29-1|TRBD2|TRBJ2-7|NA
TGCAGCGTGGTGACTAGCGGACCCTACGAGCAGTACTTC
CSVVTSGPYEQYF
>TRBV6-5|NA|TRBJ2-7|NA
TGTGCCAGCAGTTACCCGAGCTCCTACGAGCAGTACTTC
CASSYPSSYEQYF
>TRBV5-1|NA|TRBJ2-7|NA
TGCGCCAGCAGCGTAGGGACTCGCTACGAGCAGTACTTC
CASSVGTRYEQYF
>TRBV29-1|TRBD1|TRBJ2-7|NA
TGCAGCGTCGTCGACAGGGGTTCCTACGAGCAGTACTTC
CSVVDRGSYEQYF
>TRBV4-1|NA|TRBJ2-3|once
TGCGCCAGCATGGATCCGGGGAAGGTCACAGATACGCAGTATTTT
CASMDPGKVTDTQYF
>TRBV5-5|NA|TRBJ1-4|NA
TGTGCCAGCAGCCTGCTTTCGGCGGCAGGTGAAAAACTGTTTTTT
CASSLLSAAGEKLFF
>TRBV5-1|NA|TRBJ2-3|NA
TGCGCCAGCAGCGCCGGACGGACCACAGATACGCAGTATTTT
CASSAGRTTDTQYF
>TRBV30|TRBD1|TRBJ1-5|NA
TGTGCCTGGAGTGTACCTGGGACAGGTCAGCCCCAGCATTTT
CAWSVPGTGQPQHF
>TRBV29-1|TRBD2|TRBJ2-5|NA
TGCAGCGTCGGTTTGGGGGGGGAGACCCAGTACTTC
CSVGLGGETQYF
>TRBV2|NA|TRBJ2-3|NA
TGTGCCAGCAGTGAGAGTAGAAGCGCTGCTAGCACAGATACGCAGTATTTT
CASSESRSAASTDTQYF
>TRBV12-3/TRBV12-4|TRBD2|TRBJ2-1|NA
TGTGCCAGCAGTTTGAGGGGACTAGCAAGTGGGCAGTTCTTC
CASSLRGLASGQFF
>TRBV5-1|NA|TRBJ2-7|NA
TGCGCCAGCAGCTTCGGGACATCGGGCGAGCAGTACTTC
CASSFGTSGEQYF
>TRBV7-9|NA|TRBJ1-2|NA
TGTGCCAGCAGCTTAGAGGGGGGATACTATGGCTACACCTTC
CASSLEGGYYGYTF
>TRBV18|NA|TRBJ2-7|NA
TGTGCCAGCTCCCGGAGCTCCTACGAGCAGTACTTC
CASSRSSYEQYF
>TRBV6-5|NA|TRBJ1-2|NA
TGTGCCAGCAGTTACTCCCCTAACTATGGCTACACCTTC
CASSYSPNYGYTF
>TRBV7-9|NA|TRBJ2-1|once
TGTGCCAGCACCGATGGGCAGAGCTCCTACAATGAGCAGTTCTTC
CASTDGQSSYNEQFF
>TRBV20-1|NA|TRBJ1-5|NA
TGCAGTGCTAAAATAAATACCGGGAGCAATCAGCCCCAGCATTTT
CSAKINTGSNQPQHF
>TRBV9|NA|TRBJ1-5|NA
TGTGCCAGCAGTCTAGACAGGAATCAGCCCCAGCATTTT
CASSLDRNQPQHF
>TRBV20-1|NA|TRBJ2-7|once
TGCAGTGCTAGAGTCAAATCTCGTAAATTCTACGAGCAGTACTTC
CSARVKSRKFYEQYF
>TRBV6-2/TRBV6-3|TRBD2|TRBJ2-7|NA
TGTGCCAGCAGTTACTTGCGGGAGTTTCCCAACCCAACCTACGAGCAGTACTTC
CASSYLREFPNPTYEQYF
>TRBV29-1|NA|TRBJ2-1|NA
TGCAGCGTTGGGAACAATGAGCAGTTCTTC
CSVGNNEQFF
>TRBV19|NA|TRBJ1-4|once
TGTGCCAGTTATAATGAAAAACTGTTTTTT
CASYNEKLFF
>TRBV29-1|TRBD2|TRBJ2-5|NA
TGCAGCGTCGGGTGGCTAGCGGGAGCCGTCGGGGAGACCCAGTACTTC
CSVGWLAGAVGETQYF
>TRBV13|NA|TRBJ2-7|NA
TGTGCCAGCATGTCCGGCGAGCAGTACTTC
CASMSGEQYF
>TRBV20-1|NA|TRBJ2-7|NA
TGCAGTGCCTCACCGGGACCCACCTACGAGCAGTACTTC
CSASPGPTYEQYF
>TRBV27|NA|TRBJ1-5|NA
TGTGCCAGCAGGGGACCAAAAAGGGATCAGCCCCAGCATTTT
CASRGPKRDQPQHF
>TRBV15|TRBD1|TRBJ2-2|NA
TGTGCCACCAGCAGAAGACAGGGGGCGAACACCGGGGAGCTGTTTTTT
CATSRRQGANTGELFF
>TRBV12-3/TRBV12-4|NA|TRBJ2-2|NA
TGTGCCAGCAGTTTAGTACAGGGGAACACCGGGGAGCTGTTTTTT
CASSLVQGNTGELFF
>TRBV20-1|NA|TRBJ2-1|NA
TGCAGTGCCACTGCATCGGCGGAGCAGTTCTTC
CSATASAEQFF
>TRBV7-9|NA|TRBJ1-1|once
TGTGCCAGCAGCTTATCCCAGACGAACACTGAAGCTTTCTTT
CASSLSQTNTEAFF
>TRBV5-6|NA|TRBJ2-1|NA
TGTGCCAGCAGCCTACAACATGAGCAGTTCTTC
CASSLQHEQFF
>TRBV5-5|NA|TRBJ2-4|NA
TGTGCCAGCAGCTTGGGCCCGGGATCCCGGTACTTC
CASSLGPGSRYF
>TRBV20-1|NA|TRBJ2-2|NA
TGCAGTGCAAAGTCGGAAAACACCGGGGAGCTGTTTTTT
CSAKSENTGELFF
>TRBV3-1|NA|TRBJ2-7|NA
TGTGCCAGCAGCCAAGGGTCCATTAAAAGCTCCTACGAGCAGTACTTC
CASSQGSIKSSYEQYF
>TRBV7-2|NA|TRBJ2-5|NA
TGTGCCAGTGGGGTTTTCCAAGAGACCCAGTACTTC
CASGVFQETQYF
>TRBV2|TRBD1|TRBJ2-7|NA
TGTGCCAGCAGTGAGTTACAGGGGTCCTTTAACGAGCAGTACTTC
CASSELQGSFNEQYF
>TRBV20-1|NA|TRBJ2-3|NA
TGCAGTGCTAGGGGAAATACAGATACGCAGTATTTT
CSARGNTDTQYF
>TRBV3-1|NA|TRBJ1-1|NA
TGTGCCAGCAGCCAAGGATCCGGAGAAGCTTTCTTT
CASSQGSGEAFF
>TRBV29-1|NA|TRBJ1-1|once
TGCAGCATGACCCCAGTTGGCACTCCAAACACTGAAGCTTTCTTT
CSMTPVGTPNTEAFF
>TRBV6-1|NA|TRBJ2-7|NA
TGTGCCAGCAGTGAAGCGCTCGCCCCCTACGAGCAGTACTTC
CASSEALAPYEQYF
>TRBV11-2|TRBD2|TRBJ2-7|NA
TGTGCCAGCAGCTTACGGCTGGGGGGGTACGAGCAGTACTTC
CASSLRLGGYEQYF
>TRBV29-1|NA|TRBJ1-2|NA
TGCATAACACAAGGGGCAGAGGGCTACACCTTC
CITQGAEGYTF
>TRBV2|NA|TRBJ2-1|NA
TGTGCCAGCAGTGTCGGCAGGGCGTACGATGAGCAGTTCTTC
CASSVGRAYDEQFF
>TRBV2|NA|TRBJ1-5|once
TGTGCCAGCAATTGGGAAAGCAATCAGCCCCAGCATTTT
CASNWESNQPQHF
>TRBV24-1|NA|TRBJ1-5|NA
TGTGCCACCAGTGATCCGCGTAGGGGGAATCAGCCCCAGCATTTT
CATSDPRRGNQPQHF
>TRBV11-3|NA|TRBJ2-2|NA
TGTGCCAGCACCAACGCGGGGGCCACCGGGGAGCTGTTTTTT
CASTNAGATGELFF
>TRBV19|NA|TRBJ1-5|NA
TGTGCCTGCAGTTCGGGGCGGACCATCAATCAGCCCCAGCATTTT
CACSSGRTINQPQHF
>TRBV4-2|NA|TRBJ2-7|NA
TGTGCCAGCAGCCCCGGGCTGCAGCAGTACTTC
CASSPGLQQYF
>TRBV7-9|NA|TRBJ1-2|NA
TGTGCCAGCGGGGGGGACTATGGCTACACCTTC
CASGGDYGYTF